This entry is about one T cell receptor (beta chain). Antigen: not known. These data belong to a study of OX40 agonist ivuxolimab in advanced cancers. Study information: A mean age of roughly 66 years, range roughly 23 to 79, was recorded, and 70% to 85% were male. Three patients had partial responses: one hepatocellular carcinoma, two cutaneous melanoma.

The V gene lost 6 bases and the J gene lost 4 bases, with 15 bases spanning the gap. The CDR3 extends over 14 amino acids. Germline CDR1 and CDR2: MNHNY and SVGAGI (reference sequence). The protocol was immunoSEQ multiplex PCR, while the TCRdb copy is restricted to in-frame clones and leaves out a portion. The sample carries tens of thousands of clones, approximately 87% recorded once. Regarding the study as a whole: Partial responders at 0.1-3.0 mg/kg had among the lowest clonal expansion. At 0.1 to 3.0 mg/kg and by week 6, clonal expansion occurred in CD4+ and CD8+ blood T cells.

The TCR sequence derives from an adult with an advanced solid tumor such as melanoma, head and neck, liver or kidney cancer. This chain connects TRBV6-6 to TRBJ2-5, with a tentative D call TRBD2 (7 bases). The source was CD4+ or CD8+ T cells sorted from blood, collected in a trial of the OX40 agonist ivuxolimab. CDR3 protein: CASRSRGAGETQYF. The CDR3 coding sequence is TGTGCCAGCAGGTCCCGGGGGGCCGGAGAGACCCAGTACTTC.